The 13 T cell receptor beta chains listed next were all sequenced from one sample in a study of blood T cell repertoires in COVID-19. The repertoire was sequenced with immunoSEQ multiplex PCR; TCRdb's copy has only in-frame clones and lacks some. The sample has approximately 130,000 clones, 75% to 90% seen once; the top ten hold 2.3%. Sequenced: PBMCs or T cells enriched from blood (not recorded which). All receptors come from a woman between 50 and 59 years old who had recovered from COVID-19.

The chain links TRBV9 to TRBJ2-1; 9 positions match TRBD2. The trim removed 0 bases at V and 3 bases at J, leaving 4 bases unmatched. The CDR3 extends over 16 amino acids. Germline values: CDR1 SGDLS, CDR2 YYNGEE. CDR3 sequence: CASSVGGTSLYNEQFF. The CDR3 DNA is TGTGCCAGCAGCGTAGGGGGGACTAGCCTCTACAATGAGCAGTTCTTC.

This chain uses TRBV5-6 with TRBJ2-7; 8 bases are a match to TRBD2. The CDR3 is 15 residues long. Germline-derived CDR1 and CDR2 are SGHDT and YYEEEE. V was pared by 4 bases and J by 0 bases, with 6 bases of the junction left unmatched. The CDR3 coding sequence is TGTGCCAGCAGCATACCGGGACTAGACTCCTACGAGCAGTACTTC. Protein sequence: CASSIPGLDSYEQYF.

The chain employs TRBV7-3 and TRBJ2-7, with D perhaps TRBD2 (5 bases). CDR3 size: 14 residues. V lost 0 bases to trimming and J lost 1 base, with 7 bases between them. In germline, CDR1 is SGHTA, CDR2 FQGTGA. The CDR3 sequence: CASSLTGNSYEQYF. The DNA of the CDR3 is TGTGCCAGCAGCTTAACCGGGAATTCCTACGAGCAGTACTTC.

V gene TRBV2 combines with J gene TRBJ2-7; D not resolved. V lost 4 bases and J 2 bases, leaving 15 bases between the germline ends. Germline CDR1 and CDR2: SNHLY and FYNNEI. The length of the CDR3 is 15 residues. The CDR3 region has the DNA TGTGCCAGCAGTGTATTGGCAGAAGTTCCCTACGAGCAGTACTTC. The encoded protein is CASSVLAEVPYEQYF.

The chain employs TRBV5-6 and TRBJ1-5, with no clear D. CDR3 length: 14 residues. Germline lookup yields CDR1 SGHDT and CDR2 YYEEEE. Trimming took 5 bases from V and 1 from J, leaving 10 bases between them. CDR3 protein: CASSRRESNQPQHF. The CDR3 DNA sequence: TGTGCCAGCAGTAGGAGGGAGAGCAATCAGCCCCAGCATTTT. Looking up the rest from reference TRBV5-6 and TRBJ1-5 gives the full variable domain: DAGVTQSPTHLIKTRGQQVTLRCSPKSGHDTVSWYQQALGQGPQFIFQYYEEEERQRGNFPDRFSGHQFPNYSSELNVNALLLGDSALYLCASSRRESNQPQHFGDGTRLSIL.

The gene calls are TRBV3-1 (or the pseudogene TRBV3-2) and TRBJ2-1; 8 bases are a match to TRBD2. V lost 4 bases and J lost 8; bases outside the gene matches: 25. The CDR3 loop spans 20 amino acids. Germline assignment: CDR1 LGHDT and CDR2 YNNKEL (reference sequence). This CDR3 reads CASSPEFLVPLGGALDEQFF. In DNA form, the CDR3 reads TGTGCCAGCAGCCCTGAATTTTTAGTTCCCCTCGGGGGGGCCCTGGATGAGCAGTTCTTC.

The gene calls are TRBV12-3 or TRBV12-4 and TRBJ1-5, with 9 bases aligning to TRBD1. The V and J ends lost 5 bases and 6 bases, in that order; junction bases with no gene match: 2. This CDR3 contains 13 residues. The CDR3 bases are TGTGCCAGCAGTACGACAGGGGGTCAGCCCCAGCATTTT. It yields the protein CASSTTGGQPQHF.

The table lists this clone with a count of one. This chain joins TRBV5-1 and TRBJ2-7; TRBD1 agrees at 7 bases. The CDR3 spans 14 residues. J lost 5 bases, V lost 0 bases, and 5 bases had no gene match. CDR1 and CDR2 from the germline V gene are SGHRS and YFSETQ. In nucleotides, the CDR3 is TGCGCCAGCAGCTTGGAGACAGGGTTGCACGAGCAGTACTTC. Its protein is CASSLETGLHEQYF.

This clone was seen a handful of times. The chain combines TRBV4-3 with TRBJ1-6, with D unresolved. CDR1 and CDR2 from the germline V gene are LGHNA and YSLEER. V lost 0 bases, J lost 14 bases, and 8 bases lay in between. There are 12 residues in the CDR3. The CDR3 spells CASSQEGQSLHF. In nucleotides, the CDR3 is TGCGCCAGCAGCCAAGAGGGCCAATCCCTCCACTTT.

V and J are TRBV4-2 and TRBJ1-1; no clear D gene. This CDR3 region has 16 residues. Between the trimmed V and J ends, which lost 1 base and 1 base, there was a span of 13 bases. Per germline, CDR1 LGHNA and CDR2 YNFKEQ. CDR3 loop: CASSQGAETENTEAFF. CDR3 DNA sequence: TGTGCCAGCAGCCAAGGGGCTGAGACGGAGAACACTGAAGCTTTCTTT.

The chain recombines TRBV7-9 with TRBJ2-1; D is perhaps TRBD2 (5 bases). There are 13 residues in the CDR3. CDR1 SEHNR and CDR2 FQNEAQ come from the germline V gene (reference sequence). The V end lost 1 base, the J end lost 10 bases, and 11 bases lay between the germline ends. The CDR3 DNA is TGTGCCAGCAGCTTAGGGCTTGCGGGCGAGCAGTTCTTC. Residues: CASSLGLAGEQFF.

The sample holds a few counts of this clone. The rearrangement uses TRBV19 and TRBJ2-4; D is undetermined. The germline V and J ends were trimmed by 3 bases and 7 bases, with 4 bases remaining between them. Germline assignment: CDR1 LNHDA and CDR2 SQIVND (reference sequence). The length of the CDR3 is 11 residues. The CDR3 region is CASSMTNIQYF. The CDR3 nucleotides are TGTGCCAGTAGTATGACTAACATTCAGTACTTC.

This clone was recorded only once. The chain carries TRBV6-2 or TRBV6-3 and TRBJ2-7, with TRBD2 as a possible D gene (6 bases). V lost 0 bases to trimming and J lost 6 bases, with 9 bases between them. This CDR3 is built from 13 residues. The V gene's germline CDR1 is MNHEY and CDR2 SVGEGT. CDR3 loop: CASSYSTSGEQYF. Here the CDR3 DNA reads TGTGCCAGCAGTTACTCGACTAGTGGCGAGCAGTACTTC.